Listed below are T cell receptor beta chains from one sample, sequenced in a study of Ad26.COV2.S vaccination and SARS-CoV-2 variants. Some clones are missing from TCRdb's copy, which holds only in-frame ones; the method was immunoSEQ multiplex PCR. The table lists about 680,000 clones, approximately 88% of them singletons. The input for sequencing was peripheral blood, taken in a trial of Ad26.COV2.S vaccine versus placebo. These receptors were taken from a person between 18 and 65 years old who received the Ad26.COV2.S COVID-19 vaccine or a placebo. Each CDR3 is given with its conserved first and last residue. D genes are given only for firm matches. Clone size is given for some rows only: seen once, a few or many times, or a class if the clone is expanded.

V	size	J	D	DNA	CDR3
TRBV5-6	NA	TRBJ2-3	NA	TGTGCCAGCAGCTTAACGGATACGCAGTATTTT	CASSLTDTQYF
TRBV7-2	NA	TRBJ1-5	NA	TGTGCCAGCAGCTTAGAGGGACTACCCCAGCATTTT	CASSLEGLPQHF
TRBV5-4	once	TRBJ2-2	NA	TGTGCCAGCAGCTCGGGGGTAGGCGGGGAGCTGTTTTTT	CASSSGVGGELFF
TRBV11-2	NA	TRBJ2-3	NA	TGTGCCAGCAGCTTAGGGGGGCTGGAGACAGATACGCAGTATTTT	CASSLGGLETDTQYF
TRBV7-2	NA	TRBJ1-5	NA	TGTGCCAGCAGCTTCAGGGGCCAAAATCAGCCCCAGCATTTT	CASSFRGQNQPQHF
TRBV5-1	NA	TRBJ2-1	TRBD2	TGCGCCAGCAGCCAACCTAGCGGGGGGGCCGATGAGCAGTTCTTC	CASSQPSGGADEQFF
TRBV10-3	NA	TRBJ2-7	NA	TGTGCCATCAGTTCGTCAGGGGTCCTCTACGAGCAGTACTTC	CAISSSGVLYEQYF
TRBV30	NA	TRBJ1-2	NA	TGTGCCTGGAGTCCCTCAGGGCAGCTCTATGGCTACACCTTC	CAWSPSGQLYGYTF
TRBV7-2	NA	TRBJ1-1	NA	TGTGCCAGCAGCTTATTCCCTCAGGGCACGCTCTTCTTT	CASSLFPQGTLFF
TRBV7-8	NA	TRBJ2-5	TRBD2	TGTGCCAGCAGCTTAGCAAGTGCGGGGGGGGGCCAAGAGACCCAGTACTTC	CASSLASAGGGQETQYF
TRBV18	once	TRBJ1-1	NA	TGTGCCAGCTCACCCCAAACCACTGAAGCTTTCTTT	CASSPQTTEAFF
TRBV7-2	NA	TRBJ2-6	TRBD1	TGTGCCAGCAGCTTAAGGACAGGGCGTCCGGCTGTAGGGGCCAACGTCCTGACTTTC	CASSLRTGRPAVGANVLTF
TRBV6-6	NA	TRBJ1-5	TRBD1	TGTGCCAGCAGTCCCGGGACAGGGGGCCGTCAGCCCCAGCATTTT	CASSPGTGGRQPQHF
TRBV11-3	NA	TRBJ1-1	NA	TGTGCCAGCAGCTTAGAGAGAGGAGAGGCTTTCTTT	CASSLERGEAFF
TRBV6-1	NA	TRBJ2-7	TRBD2	TGTGCCAGCAGTGACCAGGGACTAGCGGGGGGTTACGAGCAGTACTTC	CASSDQGLAGGYEQYF
TRBV5-6	NA	TRBJ1-4	TRBD1	TGTGCCAGCAGCGTACAGGGGCGCCGTTGGGAAAAACTGTTTTTT	CASSVQGRRWEKLFF
TRBV6-6	NA	TRBJ1-2	NA	TGTGCCAGCAGTCCGTCCGGGACCGGAGGCTACACCTTC	CASSPSGTGGYTF
TRBV7-2	NA	TRBJ1-5	TRBD1	TGTGCCAGCAGCTGGCAGGGGGATGGCAATCAGCCCCAGCATTTT	CASSWQGDGNQPQHF
TRBV7-9	NA	TRBJ2-3	TRBD2	TGTGCCAGCAGCTTTGGGGATTTTGGCGGGAGGCAGTATTTT	CASSFGDFGGRQYF
TRBV5-1	NA	TRBJ2-3	NA	TGCGCCAGCAGCTATTCGGGAGTACGGGGCACAGATACGCAGTATTTT	CASSYSGVRGTDTQYF
TRBV10-3	few	TRBJ2-3	NA	TGTGCCATCAGTAAAATAGCCGCTAGCACAGATACGCAGTATTTT	CAISKIAASTDTQYF
TRBV27	once	TRBJ2-1	TRBD2	TGTGCCAGCAGTTTTTCTGGACTAGCGGGAGCCCACTACAATGAGCAGTTCTTC	CASSFSGLAGAHYNEQFF
TRBV7-9	NA	TRBJ2-1	NA	TGTGCCAGCAGCTTAGGGCCCAGCTCCTACAATGAGCAGTTCTTC	CASSLGPSSYNEQFF
TRBV2	NA	TRBJ1-2	NA	TGTGCCAGCGGGGGGGAGGGTCGTGGCTACACCTTC	CASGGEGRGYTF
TRBV6-5	NA	TRBJ1-5	NA	TGTGCCAGCAGACGGGACAACAATCAGCCCCAGCATTTT	CASRRDNNQPQHF
TRBV3-1/TRBV3-2	NA	TRBJ2-3	NA	TGTGCCAGCAGCCAACCGGGTTCCACAGATACGCAGTATTTT	CASSQPGSTDTQYF
TRBV7-8	NA	TRBJ2-5	NA	TGTGCCAGCAACCCGGGACGCCGGTTTCAGACAGGGAGGATGGAGACCCAGTACTTC	CASNPGRRFQTGRMETQYF
TRBV3-1/TRBV3-2	NA	TRBJ1-2	TRBD1	TGTGCCAGCAGCCAAGACAGGGGGCCTGGCTACACCTTC	CASSQDRGPGYTF
TRBV15	NA	TRBJ1-6	NA	TGTGCCACCAGCAGAGGACTCTCACCCCTCCACTTT	CATSRGLSPLHF
TRBV3-1/TRBV3-2	NA	TRBJ2-7	NA	TGTGCCAGCAGTCAGGGGGGGCGTCGCGAGCAGTACTTC	CASSQGGRREQYF
TRBV7-3	NA	TRBJ2-1	NA	TGTGCCAGCAGCTTAACGCCCAAACGGGATGAGCAGTTCTTC	CASSLTPKRDEQFF
TRBV7-8	NA	TRBJ1-3	NA	TGTGCCAGCAGCTTAGGGGCAGGGACTGGAAACACCATATATTTT	CASSLGAGTGNTIYF